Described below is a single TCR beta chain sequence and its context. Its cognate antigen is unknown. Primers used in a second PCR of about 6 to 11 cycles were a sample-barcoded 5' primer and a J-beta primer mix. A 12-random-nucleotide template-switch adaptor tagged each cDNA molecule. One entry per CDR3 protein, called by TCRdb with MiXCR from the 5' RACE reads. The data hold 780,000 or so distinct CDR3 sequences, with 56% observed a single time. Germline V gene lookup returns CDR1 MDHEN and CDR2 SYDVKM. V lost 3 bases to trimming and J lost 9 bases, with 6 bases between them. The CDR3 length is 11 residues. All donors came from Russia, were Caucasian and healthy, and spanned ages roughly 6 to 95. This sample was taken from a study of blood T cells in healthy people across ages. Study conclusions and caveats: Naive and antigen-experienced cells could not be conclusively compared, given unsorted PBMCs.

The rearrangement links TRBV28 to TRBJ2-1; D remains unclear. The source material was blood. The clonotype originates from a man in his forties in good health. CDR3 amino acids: CASSFIGEQFF. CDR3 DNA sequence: TGTGCCAGCAGTTTCATTGGTGAGCAGTTCTTC.